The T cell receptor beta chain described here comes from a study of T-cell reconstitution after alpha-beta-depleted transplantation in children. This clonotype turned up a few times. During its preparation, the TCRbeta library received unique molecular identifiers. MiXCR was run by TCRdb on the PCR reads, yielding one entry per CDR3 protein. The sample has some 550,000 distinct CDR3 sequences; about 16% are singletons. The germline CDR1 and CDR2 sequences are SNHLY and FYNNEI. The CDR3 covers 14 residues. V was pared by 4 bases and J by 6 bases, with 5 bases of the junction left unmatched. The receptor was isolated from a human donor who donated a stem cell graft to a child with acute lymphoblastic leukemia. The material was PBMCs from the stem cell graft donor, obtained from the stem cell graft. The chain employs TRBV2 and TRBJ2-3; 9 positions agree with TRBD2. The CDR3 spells CASSGAGGSDTQYF. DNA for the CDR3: TGTGCCAGCAGTGGAGCGGGAGGTTCCGATACGCAGTATTTT. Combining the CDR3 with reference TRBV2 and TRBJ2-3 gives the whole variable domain EPEVTQTPSHQVTQMGQEVILRCVPISNHLYFYWYRQILGQKVEFLVSFYNNEISEKSEIFDDQFSVERPDGSNFTLKIRSTKLEDSAMYFCASSGAGGSDTQYFGPGTRLTVL.